This T cell receptor beta chain appears in the sequencing data of a study of control samples from healthy donors and cancer patients. TCRdb's copy holds only in-frame clones and misses some; the assay was immunoSEQ multiplex PCR. Of fewer than 200,000 clones in the sample, almost 90% were seen once. Specimen: blood. The sequence derives from a woman aged 45-65 years in good health.

The CDR3 region is CASSYPGAGETQYF. The CDR3 nucleotides are TGTGCCAGCAGTTACCCGGGGGCCGGAGAGACCCAGTACTTC. The chain carries TRBV6-6 and TRBJ2-5; perhaps D is TRBD1 or TRBD2 (6 bases each). The germline gives CDR1 MNHNY, CDR2 SVGAGI (reference sequence). The CDR3 is 14 amino acids. The ends were cut back, 2 bases at V and 4 bases at J, with 11 bases in the middle.